This record looks at one T cell receptor (beta chain) sequence and its context. The antigen is unknown. This specimen comes from a study of T cell repertoires in cytomegalovirus infection. Background on the study: In the study, CMV epitopes included recently identified HLA-C-restricted and well-studied HLA-B-restricted ones. A matching HLA type, together with CMV infection, was signaled by public TCR beta signatures.

Broader study findings: Ex vivo, HLA-C-restricted CMV-specific TCR beta clonotypes prevailed over the rest of the response.

Via MiXCR, TCRdb re-called the reads, giving one row per CDR3 protein. The sample yields hundreds of thousands of distinct CDR3 sequences, around 32% seen once. The origin of this receptor is a human donor in good health (CMV status not recorded). Some clones in this sample may be carry-over from other donors' samples. This sample comprised cultured PBMCs, obtained from culture after CMV antigen stimulation.

CDR3 amino acids: CASSLAGQGRIGKGNTIYF. The CDR3 region has the DNA TGTGCCAGCAGCTTAGCGGGGCAGGGCAGAATCGGAAAAGGAAACACCATATATTTT. The V gene is TRBV7-8, the J gene TRBJ1-3; a weak D match, TRBD1 (5 bases). Trimming removed 0 bases from V and 4 bases from J, with 22 bases in between. This CDR3 is built from 19 residues. Germline V gene data show CDR1 as SGHVS and CDR2 as FQNEAQ. The entire variable domain, with the rest obtained from reference TRBV7-8 and TRBJ1-3, is as follows: GAGVSQSPRYKVAKRGQDVALRCDPISGHVSLFWYQQALGQGPEFLTYFQNEAQLDKSGLPSDRFFAERPEGSVSTLKIQRTQQEDSAVYLCASSLAGQGRIGKGNTIYFGEGSWLTVV.